Below, 21 T cell receptor beta chains from the same sample are listed, as sequenced in a study of shared clonotypes between healthy human individuals. Produced via immunoSEQ multiplex PCR; TCRdb's table is partial and in-frame only. The data show about 490,000 clones, roughly 85% seen once. The sequenced sample was PBMCs. The receptors come from a woman in her thirties or forties in good health. Some clones in this sample may be carry-over from other donors' samples.

This chain links TRBV27 with TRBJ1-5; D is undetermined. Germline lookup yields CDR1 MNHEY and CDR2 SMNVEV (reference sequence). The CDR3 spans 13 residues. Trimming left V 3 bases short and J 4 bases short, with 7 bases between. The CDR3 sequence: CASSLRINQPQHF. CDR3 coding DNA: TGTGCCAGCAGTTTGAGGATAAATCAGCCCCAGCATTTT.

The rearrangement uses TRBV11-3 and TRBJ2-5; TRBD2 matches 12 bases. Germline CDR1 SGHNT, CDR2 YENEEA. CDR3 length: 15 amino acids. The trim removed 4 bases at V and 5 bases at J, leaving 5 bases unmatched. CDR3 nucleotide sequence: TGTGCCAGCAGCTCCAGGACTAGCGGGACTGAGACCCAGTACTTC. Its translation: CASSSRTSGTETQYF.

The chain has TRBV2 and TRBJ1-4; a possible D gene is TRBD1 (5 bases). Trimming took 7 bases from V and 2 from J, leaving 11 bases between them. Germline-derived CDR1 and CDR2 are SNHLY and FYNNEI. The CDR3 has 14 residues. The CDR3 is CASNVGTTNEKLFF. The CDR3, as DNA: TGTGCCAGCAACGTGGGGACGACTAATGAAAAACTGTTTTTT.

This clone showed up just a few times. The CDR3 region has the DNA TGTGCCAGCAGCTTAAATGGGGGGGCGCTGGGGAATGAGCAGTTCTTC. This codes for CASSLNGGALGNEQFF. V gene TRBV7-2 combines with J gene TRBJ2-1; a weak D match, TRBD2 (7 bases). Germline V lookup: CDR1 SGHTA, CDR2 FQGNSA. The CDR3 has 16 residues. Between the trimmed V and J ends, which lost 2 bases and 7 bases, there was a span of 18 bases.

This chain uses TRBV10-3 with TRBJ2-3, with D hard to call. Germline values: CDR1 ENHRY, CDR2 SYGVKD. CDR3 length equals 13 residues. Trimming removed 2 bases at V and 2 bases at J, with 5 bases between. The CDR3 nucleotides read TGTGCCATCAGTGAGCAAGTCACAGATACGCAGTATTTT. Residues: CAISEQVTDTQYF.

The chain combines TRBV28 with TRBJ1-3; no definite D call. This CDR3 region has 16 residues. Germline values: CDR1 MDHEN, CDR2 SYDVKM. V lost 8 bases and J lost 2, with 19 bases in between. The CDR3 loop is CASRHPEGPAGNTIYF. The DNA for the CDR3 is TGTGCCAGCCGGCACCCAGAAGGGCCGGCTGGAAACACCATATATTTT.

The rearrangement uses TRBV7-8 and TRBJ2-1; 8 nucleotides agree with TRBD1. The CDR3 spans 14 residues. The germline CDR1 and CDR2 sequences are SGHVS and FQNEAQ. With 4 bases clipped from V and 8 bases from J, the junction kept 7 bases outside the gene matches. In DNA, the CDR3 is TGTGCCAGCAGCTCCCGGACAGGGAGCGATGAGCAGTTCTTC. Translated, it gives CASSSRTGSDEQFF. Using reference TRBV7-8 and TRBJ2-1 for the parts outside the CDR3, the full variable domain is GAGVSQSPRYKVAKRGQDVALRCDPISGHVSLFWYQQALGQGPEFLTYFQNEAQLDKSGLPSDRFFAERPEGSVSTLKIQRTQQEDSAVYLCASSSRTGSDEQFFGPGTRLTVL.

The chain links TRBV9 to TRBJ2-2; D unresolved. The V end lost 0 bases, the J end lost 5 bases, and 8 bases lay between the germline ends. The CDR3 is 14 amino acids. Germline CDR1 reads SGDLS; CDR2 reads YYNGEE. The CDR3 reads CASSVANPTGELFF. CDR3 DNA: TGTGCCAGCAGCGTAGCTAACCCAACCGGGGAGCTGTTTTTT.

The rearrangement links TRBV27 to TRBJ2-1; D possibly corresponds to TRBD2 (6 bases). Germline lookup yields CDR1 MNHEY and CDR2 SMNVEV (reference sequence). V was shortened by 4 bases and J by 5 bases, with 18 bases between the two germline ends. The CDR3 contains 16 residues. CDR3 sequence: CASSSLPGTSNNEQFF. In DNA, the CDR3 is TGTGCCAGCAGTTCCCTTCCCGGGACTTCAAACAATGAGCAGTTCTTC.

The rearrangement links TRBV7-2 to TRBJ2-3; possible D gene TRBD2, 5 bases. The CDR3 length is 13 residues. Looked up from germline, CDR1 is SGHTA and CDR2 is FQGNSA. Trimming took 5 bases from V and 8 from J, leaving 14 bases between them. The CDR3 DNA follows: TGTGCCAGCAGCCGCGGGCAGGTCGTTACGCAGTATTTT. As protein: CASSRGQVVTQYF.

DNA for the CDR3: TGTGCCAGCAGCTTGGGGGTGGCGGGGCTCGCCTACGAGCAGTACTTC. It encodes CASSLGVAGLAYEQYF. The chain recombines TRBV5-4 with TRBJ2-7, with a weak D call TRBD2 (6 bases). Germline CDR1 reads SGHNT; CDR2 reads YYREEE (reference sequence). Deletions cut 0 bases from V and 2 bases from J, with 15 bases between. This CDR3 contains 16 residues. Variable domain in full (rest from reference TRBV5-4 and TRBJ2-7): ETGVTQSPTHLIKTRGQQVTLRCSSQSGHNTVSWYQQALGQGPQFIFQYYREEENGRGNFPPRFSGLQFPNYSSELNVNALELDDSALYLCASSLGVAGLAYEQYFGPGTRLTVT.

This sequence joins TRBV9 and TRBJ1-4; TRBD1 is a possible D gene (6 bases). With 4 bases removed from V and 4 bases from J, the gap between germline ends came to 11 bases. CDR1 is SGDLS, CDR2 YYNGEE, per germline. This CDR3 has 14 residues. This CDR3 reads CASSPGGNNEKLFF. CDR3 in DNA: TGTGCCAGCAGCCCGGGGGGCAATAATGAAAAACTGTTTTTT.

The V gene is TRBV7-3, the J gene TRBJ1-6, with 10 bases identical to TRBD1. The germline V gene encodes CDR1 SGHTA and CDR2 FQGTGA. The CDR3 contains 14 residues. The trim removed 1 base at V and 11 bases at J, leaving 2 bases unmatched. CDR3 nucleotides: TGTGCCAGCAGCTTAAGGGGACAGGGGACACCCCTCCACTTT. It translates to CASSLRGQGTPLHF.

The count of this clone is one. The genes are TRBV10-2 and TRBJ2-5, with D maybe TRBD1 (6 bases). Germline CDR1 WSHSY, CDR2 SAAADI. V was pared by 2 bases and J by 4 bases, with 14 bases between. The CDR3 runs to 15 residues. CDR3 sequence reads: CASSENREWGETQYF. The CDR3 nucleotides are TGCGCCAGCAGTGAGAACAGGGAGTGGGGAGAGACCCAGTACTTC.

V and J are TRBV28 and TRBJ1-3; tentative D call: TRBD1 (5 bases). The CDR3 spans 14 residues. Trimming pared 3 bases from V and 3 bases from J, leaving 9 bases between. The germline V gene has CDR1 MDHEN and CDR2 SYDVKM. CDR3 amino acids: CASSFGGVGNTIYF. The DNA of the CDR3 is TGTGCCAGCAGTTTCGGGGGAGTTGGAAACACCATATATTTT.

This clone has a handful of counts. The V and J genes are TRBV7-9 and TRBJ2-1, with TRBD1 identical over 8 bases. The CDR3 is 15 residues long. V shed 4 bases, J shed 7 bases, and the junction held 9 bases outside the gene matches. The V gene's germline CDR1 is SEHNR and CDR2 FQNEAQ (reference sequence). The CDR3 region is CASSSDRQGSNEQFF. CDR3 nucleotide sequence: TGTGCCAGCAGCTCAGACCGACAGGGGAGTAATGAGCAGTTCTTC.

The chain uses TRBV4-1 and TRBJ2-1, with D tentatively TRBD1 or TRBD2 (5 bases each). There are 16 residues in the CDR3. Germline V gene data show CDR1 as MGHRA and CDR2 as YSYEKL. V was cut by 0 bases and J by 7 bases, with 16 bases left in between. The CDR3 nucleotides read TGCGCCAGCAGCCAAGAGGGCAGGCATTGGGGGAATGAGCAGTTCTTC. Its translation: CASSQEGRHWGNEQFF.

The J gene is TRBJ1-3, the V gene TRBV7-9; D unclear. Germline V gives CDR1 SEHNR, CDR2 FQNEAQ (reference sequence). V lost 1 base and J 1 base, leaving 5 bases between the germline ends. The CDR3 runs to 14 residues. The CDR3, as DNA: TGTGCCAGCAGCTTAGGTGGATCTGGAAACACCATATATTTT. Encoded protein: CASSLGGSGNTIYF.

This chain uses TRBV11-2 with TRBJ2-7; maybe TRBD1 (10 bases). The germline V gene encodes CDR1 SGHAT and CDR2 FQNNGV. The CDR3 has 18 residues. Deletions cut 6 bases from V and 6 bases from J, with 30 bases between. CDR3 protein: CASRTGGDWREGPPEQYF. The DNA for the CDR3 is TGTGCCAGCAGGACAGGGGGCGACTGGCGGGAGGGCCCTCCCGAGCAGTACTTC.

DNA of the CDR3: TGTGCCAGCTCACCGGGTACACAGGGGTATGAAAAACTGTTTTTT. It yields the protein CASSPGTQGYEKLFF. The chain joins TRBV18 to TRBJ1-4, with 7 bases that match TRBD1. Germline V gives CDR1 KGHSH, CDR2 LQKENI. There are 15 residues in the CDR3. V lost 3 bases, J lost 6 bases, and 7 bases stayed unmatched.

The gene calls are TRBV5-1 and TRBJ1-1; the match to TRBD1 covers 10 bases. Germline CDR1 SGHRS, CDR2 YFSETQ. This CDR3 is built from 13 residues. V lost 0 bases, J lost 14 bases, and 7 bases stayed unmatched. CDR3 DNA: TGCGCCAGCAGCTTGGATGGGGACAGGGGAAGCTTCTTT. Its translation: CASSLDGDRGSFF.